The sequence of this T cell receptor (beta chain) was determined in a study of T cell repertoires in cytomegalovirus infection. General observations from the study: HLA-C-restricted CMV-specific TCR beta clonotypes were dominant in the ex vivo response.

This CDR3 is built from 14 residues. From germline, CDR1 is DFQATT and CDR2 SNEGSKA (reference sequence). Trimming stripped 2 bases from V and 7 bases from J, with 15 bases between. TCRdb used MiXCR to reprocess the reads, holding one entry per CDR3 protein. The sample includes 740,000 or so distinct CDR3 sequences, about a third of them seen just once. With respect to this clonotype: No antigen is known for it.

This sequence joins TRBV20-1 and TRBJ2-1, with a weak D call TRBD2 (5 bases). The receptor comes from a human donor in good health (CMV status not recorded). Some clones in this sample may be carry-over from other donors' samples. The sample comprised PBMCs. CDR3 sequence reads: CSARNPSIQNEQFF. The CDR3 nucleotides are TGCAGTGCTAGAAACCCTAGCATTCAGAATGAGCAGTTCTTC.